This T cell receptor (beta chain) was captured by sequencing in a study of cytomegalovirus exposure and HLA in healthy donors. Study-wide results and limits: Confirmation in vitro established that a few CMV-associated chains were specific for CMV antigens. High specificity and sensitivity for cytomegalovirus status were reported for the classifier. The study labeled 180 or so TCR beta chains cytomegalovirus-associated.

Germline values: CDR1 MNHNS, CDR2 SASEGT. This CDR3 has 15 residues. V shed 4 bases, J shed 5 bases, and the junction held 4 bases outside the gene matches. Points on this clone: Antigen specificity is unknown.

TCRdb's copy holds only in-frame clones and misses some; the assay was immunoSEQ multiplex PCR. The sample records 120,000 to 150,000 clones, 85% to 90% being singletons. This chain connects TRBV6-1 to TRBJ2-3; TRBD2 matches 12 bases. This clonotype originated in a woman aged 18 to 35 in good health and CMV-seropositive. The specimen sequenced was PBMCs. CDR3 in amino acids: CASSARLAGVDTQYF. DNA for the CDR3: TGTGCCAGCAGTGCCCGACTAGCGGGAGTAGATACGCAGTATTTT.